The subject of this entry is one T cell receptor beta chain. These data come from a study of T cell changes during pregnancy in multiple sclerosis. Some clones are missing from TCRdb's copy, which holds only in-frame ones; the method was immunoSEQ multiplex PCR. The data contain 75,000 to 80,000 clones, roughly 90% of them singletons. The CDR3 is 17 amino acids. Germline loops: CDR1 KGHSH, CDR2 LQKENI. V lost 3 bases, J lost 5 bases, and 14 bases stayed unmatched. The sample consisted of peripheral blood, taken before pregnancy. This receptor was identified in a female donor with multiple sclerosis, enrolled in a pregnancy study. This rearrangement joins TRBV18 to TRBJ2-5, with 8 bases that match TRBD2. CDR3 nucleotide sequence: TGTGCCAGCTCACCCCCCGGGCTAGCGGGTATCCGGGAGACCCAGTACTTC. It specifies CASSPPGLAGIRETQYF. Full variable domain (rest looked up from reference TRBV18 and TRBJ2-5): NAGVMQNPRHLVRRRGQEARLRCSPMKGHSHVYWYRQLPEEGLKFMVYLQKENIIDESGMPKERFSAEFPKEGPSILRIQQVVRGDSAAYFCASSPPGLAGIRETQYFGPGTRLLVL.